Here is one TCR beta chain with its context. No antigen is known for it. The CDR3 has 14 amino acids. Germline CDR1 is SGHTA and CDR2 is FQGNSA. Trimming shortened V by 2 bases and J by 2 bases, and 7 bases separated the two germline ends. The data were taken from a study of CD8 T cells in ankylosing spondylitis. Study outcomes and limitations: Disease-linked clones reportedly showed significant enrichment in matched ankylosing spondylitis synovial fluid. The study identified a TCR beta motif of several highly homologous variants that appeared characteristic of ankylosing spondylitis blood. Both synovial fluid and blood in reactive arthritis had previously been reported to carry some motif variants.

Quantitative 5'-RACE was performed with molecular barcodes, and it yielded the TCR beta libraries. Each CDR3 protein gets one entry after TCRdb re-called the 5' RACE reads with MiXCR. The sample has approximately 550,000 distinct CDR3 sequences; more than 9.5% are singletons. The clonotype was recovered from a male donor with ankylosing spondylitis. The chain joins TRBV7-2 to TRBJ1-3; D unresolved. The sequenced sample was blood, either unsorted or a sorted T cell fraction (not recorded which). In DNA form, the CDR3 reads TGTGCCAGCAGCTTACCCCGTACTGGAAACACCATATATTTT. Protein product: CASSLPRTGNTIYF.